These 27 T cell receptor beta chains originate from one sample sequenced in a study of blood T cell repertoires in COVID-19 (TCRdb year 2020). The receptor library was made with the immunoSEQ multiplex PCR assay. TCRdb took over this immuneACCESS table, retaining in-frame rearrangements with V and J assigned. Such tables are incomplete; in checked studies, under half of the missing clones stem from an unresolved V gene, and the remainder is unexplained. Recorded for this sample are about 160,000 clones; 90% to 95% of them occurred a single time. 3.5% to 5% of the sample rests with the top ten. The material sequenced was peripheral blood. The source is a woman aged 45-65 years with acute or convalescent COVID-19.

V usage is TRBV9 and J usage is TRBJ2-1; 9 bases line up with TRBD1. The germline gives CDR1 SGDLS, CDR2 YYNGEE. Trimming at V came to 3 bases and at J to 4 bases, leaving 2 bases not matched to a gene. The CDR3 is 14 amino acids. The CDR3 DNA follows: TGTGCCAGCAGCGGGGGACAGGGATACAATGAGCAGTTCTTC. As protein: CASSGGQGYNEQFF.

In nucleotides, the CDR3 is TGTGCCAGCAGTTGGGACAGGGCTAAGGCTTTCTTT. Translating it yields CASSWDRAKAFF. This sequence joins TRBV2 and TRBJ1-1; TRBD1 agrees at 9 bases. Germline trimming cut 5 bases from V and 11 bases from J; bases unmatched to any gene: 6. Germline CDR1 SNHLY, CDR2 FYNNEI. This CDR3 spans 12 amino acids.

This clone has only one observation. CDR3 region: CASSYPPGNEQFF. The DNA of the CDR3 is TGTGCCAGCAGCTACCCTCCGGGGAATGAGCAGTTCTTC. The rearrangement joins TRBV7-3 to TRBJ2-1; tentatively, D is TRBD2 (5 bases). The CDR3 has 13 residues. The V end lost 4 bases, the J end lost 7 bases, and 11 bases lay between the germline ends. Per germline, CDR1 SGHTA and CDR2 FQGTGA.

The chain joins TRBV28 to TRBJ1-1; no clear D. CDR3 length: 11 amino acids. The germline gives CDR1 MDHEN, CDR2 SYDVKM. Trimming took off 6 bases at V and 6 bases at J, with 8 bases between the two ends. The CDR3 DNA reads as TGTGCCAGCAGATGGGAGGCTGAAGCTTTCTTT. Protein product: CASRWEAEAFF.

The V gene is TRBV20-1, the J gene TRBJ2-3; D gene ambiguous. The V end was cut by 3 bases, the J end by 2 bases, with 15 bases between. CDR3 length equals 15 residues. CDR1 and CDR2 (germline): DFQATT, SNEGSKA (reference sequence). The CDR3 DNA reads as TGCAGTGCTAGTCAGCGCGGATCCTTCACAGATACGCAGTATTTT. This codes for CSASQRGSFTDTQYF.

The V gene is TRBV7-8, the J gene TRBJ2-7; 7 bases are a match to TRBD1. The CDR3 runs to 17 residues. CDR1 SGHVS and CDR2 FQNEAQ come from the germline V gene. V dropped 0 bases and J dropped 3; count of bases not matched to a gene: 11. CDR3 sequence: CASSLALRDSGFYEQYF. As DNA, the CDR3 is TGTGCCAGCAGCTTAGCGCTAAGGGACAGTGGCTTCTACGAGCAGTACTTC. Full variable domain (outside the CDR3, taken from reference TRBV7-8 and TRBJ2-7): GAGVSQSPRYKVAKRGQDVALRCDPISGHVSLFWYQQALGQGPEFLTYFQNEAQLDKSGLPSDRFFAERPEGSVSTLKIQRTQQEDSAVYLCASSLALRDSGFYEQYFGPGTRLTVT.

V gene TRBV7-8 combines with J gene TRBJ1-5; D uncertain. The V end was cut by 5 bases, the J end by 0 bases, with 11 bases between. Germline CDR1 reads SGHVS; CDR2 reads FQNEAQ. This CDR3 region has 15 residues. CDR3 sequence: CASSPGIYSNQPQHF. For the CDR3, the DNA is TGTGCCAGCAGCCCGGGAATCTATAGCAATCAGCCCCAGCATTTT. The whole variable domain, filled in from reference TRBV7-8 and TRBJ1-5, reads GAGVSQSPRYKVAKRGQDVALRCDPISGHVSLFWYQQALGQGPEFLTYFQNEAQLDKSGLPSDRFFAERPEGSVSTLKIQRTQQEDSAVYLCASSPGIYSNQPQHFGDGTRLSIL.

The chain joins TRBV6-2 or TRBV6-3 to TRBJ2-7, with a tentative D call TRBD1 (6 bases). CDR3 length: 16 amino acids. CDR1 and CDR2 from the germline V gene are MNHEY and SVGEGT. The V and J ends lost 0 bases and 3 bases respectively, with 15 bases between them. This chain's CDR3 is CASSYSPSSGDYEQYF. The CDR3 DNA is TGTGCCAGCAGTTACTCCCCCTCGTCAGGGGACTACGAGCAGTACTTC.

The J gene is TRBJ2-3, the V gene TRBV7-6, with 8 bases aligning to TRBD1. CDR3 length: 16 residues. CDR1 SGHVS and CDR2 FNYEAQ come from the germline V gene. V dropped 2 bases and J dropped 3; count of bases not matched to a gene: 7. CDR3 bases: TGTGCCAGCAGCTTAATGAGGCAGGGGGCGACAGATACGCAGTATTTT. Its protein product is CASSLMRQGATDTQYF.

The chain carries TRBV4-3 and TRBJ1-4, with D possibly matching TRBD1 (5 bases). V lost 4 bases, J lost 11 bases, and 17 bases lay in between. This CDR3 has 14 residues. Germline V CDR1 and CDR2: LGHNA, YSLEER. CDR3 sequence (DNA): TGCGCCAGCAGCCGGGACTTATCCGAGGTGAAACTGTTTTTT. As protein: CASSRDLSEVKLFF.

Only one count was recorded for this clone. CDR3: CATSDLWGGYYGYTF. The CDR3 DNA follows: TGTGCCACCAGTGATTTGTGGGGGGGCTACTATGGCTACACCTTC. The V call is TRBV24-1, the J call TRBJ1-2; D possibly corresponds to TRBD1 (6 bases). V was trimmed by 0 bases and J by 3 bases, leaving 10 bases between them. The CDR3 covers 15 residues. The germline V gene has CDR1 KGHDR and CDR2 SFDVKD.

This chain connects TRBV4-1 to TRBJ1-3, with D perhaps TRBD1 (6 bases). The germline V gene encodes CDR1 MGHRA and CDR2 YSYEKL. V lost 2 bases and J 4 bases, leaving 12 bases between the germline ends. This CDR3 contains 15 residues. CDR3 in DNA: TGCGCCAGCAGCCAACCGGGACATTCCGGAAACACCATATATTTT. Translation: CASSQPGHSGNTIYF.

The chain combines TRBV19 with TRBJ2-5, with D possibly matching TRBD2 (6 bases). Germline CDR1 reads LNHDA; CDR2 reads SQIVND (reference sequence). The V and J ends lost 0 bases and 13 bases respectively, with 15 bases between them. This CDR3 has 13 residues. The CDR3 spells CASSIDRGNVRYF. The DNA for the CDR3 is TGTGCCAGTAGTATAGATCGGGGGAACGTAAGGTACTTC. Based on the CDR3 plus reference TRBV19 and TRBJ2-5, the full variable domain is DGGITQSPKYLFRKEGQNVTLSCEQNLNHDAMYWYRQDPGQGLRLIYYSQIVNDFQKGDIAEGYSVSREKKESFPLTVTSAQKNPTAFYLCASSIDRGNVRYFGPGTRLLVL.

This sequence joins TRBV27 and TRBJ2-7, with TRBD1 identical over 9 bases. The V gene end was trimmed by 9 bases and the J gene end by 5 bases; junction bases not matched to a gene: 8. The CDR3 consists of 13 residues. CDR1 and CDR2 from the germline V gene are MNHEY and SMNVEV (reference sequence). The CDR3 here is CARLTGGIDEQYF. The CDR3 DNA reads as TGTGCCAGATTGACAGGGGGGATCGACGAGCAGTACTTC.

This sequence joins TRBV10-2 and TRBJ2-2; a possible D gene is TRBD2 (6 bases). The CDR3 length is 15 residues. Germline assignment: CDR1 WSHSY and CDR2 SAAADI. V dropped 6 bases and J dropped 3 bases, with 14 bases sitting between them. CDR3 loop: CASRVPGTDTGELFF. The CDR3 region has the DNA TGCGCCAGCAGGGTCCCAGGGACTGACACCGGGGAGCTGTTTTTT.

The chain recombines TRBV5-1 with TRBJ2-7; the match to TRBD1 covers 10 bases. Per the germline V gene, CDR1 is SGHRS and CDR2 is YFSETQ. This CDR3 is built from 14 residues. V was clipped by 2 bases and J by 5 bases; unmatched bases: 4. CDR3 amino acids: CASSLGTGVDEQYF. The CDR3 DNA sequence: TGCGCCAGCAGCTTAGGGACAGGGGTCGACGAGCAGTACTTC.

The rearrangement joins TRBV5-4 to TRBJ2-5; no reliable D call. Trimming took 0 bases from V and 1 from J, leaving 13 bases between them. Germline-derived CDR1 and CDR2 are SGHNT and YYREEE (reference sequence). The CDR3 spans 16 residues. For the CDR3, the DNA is TGTGCCAGCAGCTTGGCTGGTACCCAGTCCCAAGAGACCCAGTACTTC. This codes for CASSLAGTQSQETQYF.

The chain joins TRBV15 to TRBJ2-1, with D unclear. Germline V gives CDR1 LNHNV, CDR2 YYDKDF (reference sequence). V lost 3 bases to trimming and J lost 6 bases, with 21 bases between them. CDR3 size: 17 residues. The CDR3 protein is CATSSDTEVLSGNEQFF. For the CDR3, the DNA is TGTGCCACCAGCAGCGATACCGAGGTACTCTCGGGCAATGAGCAGTTCTTC.

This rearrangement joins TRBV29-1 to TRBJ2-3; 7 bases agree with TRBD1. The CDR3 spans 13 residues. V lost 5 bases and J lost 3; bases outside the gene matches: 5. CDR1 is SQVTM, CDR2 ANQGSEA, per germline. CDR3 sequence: CSVLTGNTDTQYF. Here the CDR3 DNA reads TGCAGCGTTTTGACAGGGAATACAGATACGCAGTATTTT.

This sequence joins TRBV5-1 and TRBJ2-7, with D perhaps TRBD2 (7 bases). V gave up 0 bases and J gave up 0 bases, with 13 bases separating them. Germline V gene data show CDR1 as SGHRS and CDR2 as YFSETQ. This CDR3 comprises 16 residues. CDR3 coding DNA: TGCGCCAGCAGCTTGGATGGCGGGGGCCTCTCCTACGAGCAGTACTTC. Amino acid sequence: CASSLDGGGLSYEQYF. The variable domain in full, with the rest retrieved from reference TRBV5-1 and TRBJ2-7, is KAGVTQTPRYLIKTRGQQVTLSCSPISGHRSVSWYQQTPGQGLQFLFEYFSETQRNKGNFPGRFSGRQFSNSRSEMNVSTLELGDSALYLCASSLDGGGLSYEQYFGPGTRLTVT.

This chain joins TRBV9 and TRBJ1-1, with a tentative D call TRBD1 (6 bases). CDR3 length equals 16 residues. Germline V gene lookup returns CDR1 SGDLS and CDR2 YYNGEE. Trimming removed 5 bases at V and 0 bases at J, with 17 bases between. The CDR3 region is CASSAIIQGLNTEAFF. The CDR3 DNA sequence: TGTGCCAGCAGTGCGATTATACAGGGATTGAACACTGAAGCTTTCTTT.

CDR3 DNA: TGTGCCAGCAGCGTCCAGGGAAAAGGCTACACCTTC. This gives the protein CASSVQGKGYTF. This sequence joins TRBV9 and TRBJ1-2, with D perhaps TRBD1 (5 bases). CDR1 SGDLS and CDR2 YYNGEE come from the germline V gene. The CDR3 length is 12 residues. The V end was cut by 2 bases, the J end by 8 bases, with 10 bases between.

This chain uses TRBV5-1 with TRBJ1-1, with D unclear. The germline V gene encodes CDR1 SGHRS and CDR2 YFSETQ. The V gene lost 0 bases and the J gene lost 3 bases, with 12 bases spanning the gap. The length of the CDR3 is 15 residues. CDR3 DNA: TGCGCCAGCAGCTTGGAACGGGGAAAGGACACTGAAGCTTTCTTT. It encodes CASSLERGKDTEAFF. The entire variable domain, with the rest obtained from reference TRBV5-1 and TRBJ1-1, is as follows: KAGVTQTPRYLIKTRGQQVTLSCSPISGHRSVSWYQQTPGQGLQFLFEYFSETQRNKGNFPGRFSGRQFSNSRSEMNVSTLELGDSALYLCASSLERGKDTEAFFGQGTRLTVV.

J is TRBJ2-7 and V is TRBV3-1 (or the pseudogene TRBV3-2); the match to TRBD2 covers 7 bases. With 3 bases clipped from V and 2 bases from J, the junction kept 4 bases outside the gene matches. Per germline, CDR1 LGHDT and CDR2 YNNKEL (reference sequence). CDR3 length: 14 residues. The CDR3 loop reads CASSQASGTYEQYF. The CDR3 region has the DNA TGTGCCAGCAGCCAGGCTAGCGGTACCTACGAGCAGTACTTC.

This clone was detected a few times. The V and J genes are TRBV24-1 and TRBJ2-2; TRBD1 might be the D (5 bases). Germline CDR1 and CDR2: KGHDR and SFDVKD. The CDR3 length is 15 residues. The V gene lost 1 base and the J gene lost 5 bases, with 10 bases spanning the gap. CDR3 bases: TGTGCCACCAGTGATTTCACGACAGCTACCGGGGAGCTGTTTTTT. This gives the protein CATSDFTTATGELFF.

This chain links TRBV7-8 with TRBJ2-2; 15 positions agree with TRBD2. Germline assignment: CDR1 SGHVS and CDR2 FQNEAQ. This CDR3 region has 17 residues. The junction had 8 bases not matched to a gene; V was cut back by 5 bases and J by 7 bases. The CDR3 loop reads CASSPGLAGGEDGELFF. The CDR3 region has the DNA TGTGCCAGCAGCCCGGGACTAGCGGGGGGCGAGGACGGGGAGCTGTTTTTT.

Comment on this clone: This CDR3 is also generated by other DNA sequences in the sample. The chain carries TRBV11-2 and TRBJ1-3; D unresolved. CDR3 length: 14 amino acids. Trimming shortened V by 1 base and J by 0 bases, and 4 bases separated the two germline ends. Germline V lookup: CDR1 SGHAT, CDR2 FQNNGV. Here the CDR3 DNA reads TGTGCCAGCAGCTTAGGGCCCTCTGGAAACACCATATATTTT. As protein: CASSLGPSGNTIYF.